Listed below are T cell receptor beta chains from one sample, sequenced in a study of cytomegalovirus exposure and HLA in healthy donors. The repertoire was sequenced with immunoSEQ multiplex PCR; TCRdb's copy has only in-frame clones and lacks some. This sample carries about 110,000 clones, 88% of them seen once, and the ten largest clones take more than 1.5%. The sequenced sample was PBMCs. Every receptor here comes from a woman aged 18-29 years in good health and CMV-seropositive. The conserved cysteine and the conserved F or W are not part of the CDR3 here. The order of the fields is V gene, CDR3 protein.

V: TRBV10-3; CDR3: AIRKGGLNGYT
V: TRBV6-1; CDR3: ASSEERRQGGEKLF
V: TRBV4-1; CDR3: ASSQPGQGQETQY
V: TRBV19; CDR3: ASSITTPGELF
V: TRBV29-1; CDR3: SGAGGSSTEAF
V: TRBV28; CDR3: ASSGGRHTEAF
V: TRBV2; CDR3: ASSDQGQGTDTQY
V: TRBV2; CDR3: ASSDRQGTGELF
V: TRBV28; CDR3: ASSSPQGNNQPQH
V: TRBV2; CDR3: ASSEEGRGGVREQY
V: TRBV2; CDR3: ASSGLAEYTGELF
V: TRBV28; CDR3: ASQQLKTGQDGYT
V: TRBV20-1; CDR3: SARTTYEQY
V: TRBV11-3; CDR3: ASSLDGREEQF
V: TRBV28; CDR3: ASSLLPGQGIYEQY
V: TRBV9; CDR3: ASSPQVEPTIY
V: TRBV7-2; CDR3: ASSLGVPTGIRSNYGYT
V: TRBV7-9; CDR3: ASSPDNSYEQY
V: TRBV29-1; CDR3: SVADRSSSYEQY
V: TRBV2; CDR3: ASSRATDTQY
V: TRBV11-1; CDR3: ASSPGQSTDTQY
V: TRBV9; CDR3: ASSDRQGQGEAF
V: TRBV27; CDR3: ASSSGLGAGYT
V: TRBV11-2; CDR3: ASTLTANTEAF
V: TRBV7-8; CDR3: ASRRTGEPYGYT
V: TRBV25-1; CDR3: ASSIGTGGVSYNSPLH
V: TRBV28; CDR3: ASSFRRGRDTGELF
V: TRBV27; CDR3: ASSLGVRGYGYT
V: TRBV6-5; CDR3: ASSLTHTDTQY
V: TRBV29-1; CDR3: SVDEWTEMETQY
V: TRBV2; CDR3: ATGQGSTEQF
V: TRBV1; CDR3: TLPARKSYYGYT
V: TRBV5-1; CDR3: ASSLRIAVSGENEQF
V: TRBV4-1; CDR3: ASSQEGGAGANVLT
V: TRBV7-9; CDR3: ASSLLEEGTEAF
V: TRBV28; CDR3: ASRAGVEQY
V: TRBV7-2; CDR3: ASSLVTRDRGRSNYGYT
V: TRBV29-1; CDR3: SGGTGASNYGYT
V: TRBV28; CDR3: AAGGNYGYT
V: TRBV16; CDR3: ASSPTLARASGANVLT
V: TRBV7-2; CDR3: ASSLDSGEQETQY
V: TRBV28; CDR3: ASSSTGGRTEAF
V: TRBV28; CDR3: ASSSHQGPDTQY
V: TRBV6-1; CDR3: ASSRTGAPLH
V: TRBV6-5; CDR3: ASSPGQRNSPLH
V: TRBV5-4; CDR3: ASSRDQETQY
V: TRBV19; CDR3: ASSDQGKGNQPQH
V: TRBV6-6; CDR3: ASSSAGPNQPQH
V: TRBV19; CDR3: ASSKFRRGDNEQF
V: TRBV11-2; CDR3: ASSLPPTGGGSPLH
V: TRBV9; CDR3: ASSVGGGGSPLH
V: TRBV2; CDR3: ASSGAGAPQH
V: TRBV6-1; CDR3: ASSEAASGADEQY
V: TRBV27; CDR3: ASSLYPPGFYEQY
V: TRBV7-9; CDR3: ASSPGTGVNEQF